This passage covers 19 T cell receptor beta chains from one sample sequenced in a study of OX40 agonist ivuxolimab in advanced cancers. The table came from immunoSEQ multiplex PCR; TCRdb's copy has only in-frame clones and leaves some out. This sample has 90,000 to 150,000 clones, with approximately 92% found just once. Sequencing used CD4+ or CD8+ T cells sorted from blood, obtained in a trial of the OX40 agonist ivuxolimab. These receptors originate from an adult with an advanced solid tumor such as melanoma, head and neck, liver or kidney cancer.

V gene TRBV5-1 combines with J gene TRBJ2-1; D gene ambiguous. Trimming cost V 0 bases and J 9 bases, with 16 bases left between them. The CDR3 totals 15 residues. The germline CDR1 and CDR2 sequences are SGHRS and YFSETQ. CDR3 sequence: CASSLAYSVSSEQFF. The DNA of the CDR3 is TGCGCCAGCAGCTTGGCCTACTCGGTCTCAAGTGAGCAGTTCTTC. Supplemented by reference TRBV5-1 and TRBJ2-1, the full variable domain reads KAGVTQTPRYLIKTRGQQVTLSCSPISGHRSVSWYQQTPGQGLQFLFEYFSETQRNKGNFPGRFSGRQFSNSRSEMNVSTLELGDSALYLCASSLAYSVSSEQFFGPGTRLTVL.

V gene TRBV30 combines with J gene TRBJ1-3, with 7 bases that match TRBD1. V was clipped by 4 bases and J by 6 bases; unmatched bases: 3. CDR1 and CDR2 from the germline V gene are GTSNPN and SVGIG (reference sequence). The CDR3 covers 12 residues. Here the CDR3 reads CAWNRGENTIYF. The CDR3 DNA is TGTGCCTGGAACAGGGGCGAAAACACCATATATTTT.

V and J are TRBV5-1 and TRBJ1-2, with 7 bases identical to TRBD1. Germline trimming cut 5 bases from V and 4 bases from J; bases unmatched to any gene: 8. Germline values: CDR1 SGHRS, CDR2 YFSETQ. The CDR3 runs to 14 residues. The CDR3 region is CASRIDRDFYGYTF. CDR3 DNA: TGCGCCAGCAGAATCGACAGGGACTTCTATGGCTACACCTTC.

V usage is TRBV5-1 and J usage is TRBJ2-7, with TRBD2 matching 12 bases. Germline CDR1 and CDR2: SGHRS and YFSETQ. The CDR3 totals 14 residues. With 5 bases clipped from V and 3 bases from J, the junction kept 3 bases outside the gene matches. CDR3 protein: CASRLAGGVYEQYF. The CDR3 region has the DNA TGCGCCAGCAGACTAGCGGGGGGCGTCTACGAGCAGTACTTC.

The CDR3 region is CAISARPHGTNQPQHF. CDR3 DNA sequence: TGTGCCATCAGTGCCCGCCCGCACGGGACTAATCAGCCCCAGCATTTT. The V gene is TRBV10-3, the J gene TRBJ1-5; D possibly corresponds to TRBD1 (5 bases). CDR3 length: 16 amino acids. Per the germline V gene, CDR1 is ENHRY and CDR2 is SYGVKD. Trimming cost V 4 bases and J 4 bases, with 17 bases left between them.

This sequence joins TRBV27 and TRBJ1-2, with D uncertain. The CDR3 extends over 13 amino acids. Germline CDR1 MNHEY, CDR2 SMNVEV (reference sequence). Trimming cost V 6 bases and J 2 bases, with 10 bases left between them. For the CDR3, the DNA is TGTGCCAGCAGCTTGGACGGGAACTATGGCTACACCTTC. Amino acids: CASSLDGNYGYTF.

The rearrangement links TRBV28 to TRBJ1-2; 9 bases fit TRBD1. The V and J ends lost 7 bases and 6 bases, in that order; junction bases with no gene match: 6. The CDR3 extends over 13 amino acids. The germline V gene has CDR1 MDHEN and CDR2 SYDVKM. CDR3 nucleotide sequence: TGTGCCAGCAATATACAGGGGGCCGATGGCTACACCTTC. It is translated as CASNIQGADGYTF.

The chain links TRBV30 to TRBJ1-5, with TRBD1 matching 7 bases. V lost 3 bases to trimming and J lost 4 bases; unmatched junction nucleotides: 6. In germline, CDR1 is GTSNPN, CDR2 SVGIG (reference sequence). CDR3 length: 14 amino acids. The CDR3 DNA sequence: TGTGCCTGGAGATCAGGGGGGGGGAATCAGCCCCAGCATTTT. Encoded protein: CAWRSGGGNQPQHF.

CDR3 region: CASTTQGVLENEQFF. The CDR3, as DNA: TGTGCCAGCACAACACAGGGAGTGTTGGAGAATGAGCAGTTCTTC. The V and J genes are TRBV5-6 and TRBJ2-1; D is perhaps TRBD1 (6 bases). This CDR3 region has 15 residues. The V end was cut by 6 bases, the J end by 7 bases, with 20 bases between. Germline V gene sequence: CDR1 SGHDT, CDR2 YYEEEE.

The chain is built from TRBV5-1 and TRBJ1-1; D is uncertain. CDR3 length: 12 residues. Germline V gives CDR1 SGHRS, CDR2 YFSETQ. The V end lost 5 bases, the J end lost 2 bases, and 7 bases lay between the germline ends. CDR3 in DNA: TGCGCCAGCAGACGGGGAAACACTGAAGCTTTCTTT. This sequence encodes CASRRGNTEAFF.

V gene TRBV13 combines with J gene TRBJ1-3, with D hard to call. Germline CDR1 is PRHDT and CDR2 is FYEKMQ (reference sequence). The CDR3 length is 12 residues. V was pared by 3 bases and J by 3 bases, with 3 bases between. The CDR3 here is CASSLSGNTIYF. In DNA form, the CDR3 reads TGTGCCAGCAGCTTGAGTGGAAACACCATATATTTT.

The chain has TRBV7-3 and TRBJ2-7; 7 bases are a match to TRBD1. The CDR3 has 14 residues. The ends lost 5 bases at V and 4 bases at J; junction bases unmatched: 8. Germline loops: CDR1 SGHTA, CDR2 FQGTGA. Here the CDR3 DNA reads TGTGCCAGCAGCCGACAGGGTGGTGGTTACGAGCAGTACTTC. It yields the protein CASSRQGGGYEQYF.

The gene calls are TRBV7-2 and TRBJ2-7; D gene uncertain. Trimming took 0 bases from V and 3 from J, leaving 12 bases between them. CDR3 length: 15 amino acids. Germline values: CDR1 SGHTA, CDR2 FQGNSA. Here the CDR3 DNA reads TGTGCCAGCAGCTTAGCGAGCATCCTAAACTACGAGCAGTACTTC. Protein: CASSLASILNYEQYF.

The rearrangement uses TRBV29-1 and TRBJ1-4, with no clear D. In germline, CDR1 is SQVTM, CDR2 ANQGSEA. The CDR3 spans 11 residues. Trimming left V 5 bases short and J 8 bases short, with 9 bases between. CDR3 amino acids: CSVSTEEKLFF. CDR3 in DNA: TGCAGCGTTTCTACAGAGGAAAAACTGTTTTTT.

The V and J genes are TRBV4-3 and TRBJ2-7, with D perhaps TRBD1 (5 bases). The ends were cut back, 3 bases at V and 5 bases at J, with 14 bases in the middle. This CDR3 region has 14 residues. Germline values: CDR1 LGHNA, CDR2 YSLEER. The CDR3 sequence is CASSHPSGSDEQYF. The CDR3 DNA reads TGCGCCAGCAGCCACCCCTCAGGGTCCGACGAGCAGTACTTC.

The chain combines TRBV10-2 with TRBJ2-7; TRBD1 matches at 7 bases. The germline V gene encodes CDR1 WSHSY and CDR2 SAAADI. The CDR3 spans 13 residues. J gave up 5 bases and V 6 bases, and 7 bases lay outside the gene matches. The DNA for the CDR3 is TGCGCCAGCAGAGAGACAGGGAACGACGAGCAGTACTTC. It yields the protein CASRETGNDEQYF.

This clone came up once. V usage is TRBV28 and J usage is TRBJ1-1; D possibly corresponds to TRBD1 (6 bases). The CDR3 sequence is 15 residues long. Trimming shortened V by 5 bases and J by 0 bases, and 13 bases separated the two germline ends. In germline, CDR1 is MDHEN, CDR2 SYDVKM. CDR3 protein: CASSPTDRMNTEAFF. CDR3 in DNA: TGTGCCAGCAGTCCTACAGACAGGATGAACACTGAAGCTTTCTTT.

Relative to its sample, this clone is medium-sized (0.01 to 0.1%). The chain couples TRBV19 to TRBJ2-7; 9 nucleotides align to TRBD2. Germline V gene sequence: CDR1 LNHDA, CDR2 SQIVND (reference sequence). J gave up 2 bases and V 4 bases, and 9 bases lay outside the gene matches. The CDR3 loop spans 16 amino acids. The CDR3, as DNA: TGTGCCAGTAGTACCCTCGAAGCGGGGGGTCCCTACGAGCAGTACTTC. It specifies CASSTLEAGGPYEQYF.

The rearrangement uses TRBV5-8 and TRBJ2-1, with TRBD2 matching over 13 bases. The ends lost 7 bases at V and 8 bases at J; junction bases unmatched: 6. Germline CDR1 SGHTS, CDR2 YDEGEE. The CDR3 has 14 residues. The CDR3 here is CASGRLAGGHEQFF. The CDR3 bases are TGTGCCAGCGGCCGACTAGCGGGGGGCCATGAGCAGTTCTTC.